This T cell receptor beta chain derives from a study of control samples from healthy donors and cancer patients. The method was immunoSEQ multiplex PCR; TCRdb's version includes in-frame clones alone and lacks a portion of them. The sample has roughly 170,000 clones, approximately 92% seen once. The clonotype comes from a woman aged 40 to 55 in good health. Sample: blood.

The CDR3 DNA reads as TGTGCCAGCAGTGAGGGGCGCCCTGAAGCTTTCTTT. Encoded protein: CASSEGRPEAFF. This chain joins TRBV6-1 and TRBJ1-1; D might be TRBD1 (5 bases). This CDR3 contains 12 residues. Germline CDR1 is MNHNS and CDR2 is SASEGT. With 3 bases removed from V and 6 bases from J, the gap between germline ends came to 8 bases.